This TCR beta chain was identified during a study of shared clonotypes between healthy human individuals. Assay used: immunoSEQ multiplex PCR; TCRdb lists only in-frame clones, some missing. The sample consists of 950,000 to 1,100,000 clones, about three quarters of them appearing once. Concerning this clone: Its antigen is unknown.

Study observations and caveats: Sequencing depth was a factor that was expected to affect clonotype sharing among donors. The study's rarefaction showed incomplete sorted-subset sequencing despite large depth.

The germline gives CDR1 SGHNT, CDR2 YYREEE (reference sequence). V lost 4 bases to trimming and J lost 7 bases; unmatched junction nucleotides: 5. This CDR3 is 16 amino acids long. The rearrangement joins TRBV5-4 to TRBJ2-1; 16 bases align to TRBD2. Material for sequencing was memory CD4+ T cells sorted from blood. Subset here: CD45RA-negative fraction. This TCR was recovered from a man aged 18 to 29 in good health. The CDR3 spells CASSAPGLAGGNEQFF. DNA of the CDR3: TGTGCCAGCAGCGCACCGGGACTAGCGGGAGGGAATGAGCAGTTCTTC.